This T cell receptor beta chain was identified in a study of T cell responses to AZD1222 COVID-19 vaccine (dated by TCRdb to about 2021). Background for the entire study: A total of over 230 trial participants underwent TCR sequencing, of whom some 200 had received two doses of AZD1222 and 26 had received two doses of the MenACWY control vaccine. Enrollment into the trials was organized by age into subgroups of 18-55, 56-69 and 70-plus years, and those subgroups contained approximately 150, 30 and 60 TCR-sequenced participants, respectively.

Read against the paper, the sample's time point label means: about 28 days (+/-7) after the second vaccine dose. Because spike-specific TCR depth and breadth did not differ between the two schedules, AZD1222 recipients who got a second dose at roughly 4 weeks were pooled with those who got a second dose at roughly 12 weeks. The vaccinee samples were drawn from two UK trials, COV001 and COV002, one of which was a single-blind randomized controlled phase 2/3 trial testing AZD1222 (ChAdOx1 nCoV-19) in healthy adults. For TCRbeta chain sequencing, PBMC samples from trial participants were taken at day 0 and at day 28 after the second dose. As to this clone: What this receptor recognizes is not known. Nothing much larger sits one base from this clone, and base qualities are not available.

The CDR3 regions of human TCRbeta chains were analyzed by immunosequencing. Processing in the source paper ran as follows. Repertoire TCRs were checked for matches against a reference library of SARS-CoV-2-specific TCRs that had been generated using the MIRA antigen-specificity platform. Breadth meant the fraction of unique TCRs that were SARS-CoV-2-associated, whereas depth meant the fraction of total T cells that were SARS-CoV-2-associated. Each spike-specific TCR was assigned to its reactive spike region and to a CD4 or CD8 class using the MIRA data. Log10-transformed breadth and depth values were compared by one-way ANOVA with Sidak's multiple comparisons tests. Not all clones reach the TCRdb copy of this immuneACCESS table, which keeps in-frame sequences only. Checked studies attribute under half of the gap to unresolved V genes and leave the rest unexplained. V and J calls and clone size are given by that table; D and trimming were obtained from the DNA. The sample table lists 70,000 to 95,000 clones, 70% to 90% of them with a count of one. The top ten hold 5% of the sample.

Broad study findings and their caveats: Epitopes outside the regions mutated in the B.1.351 and B.1.1.7 variants were reportedly recognized by nearly half of the unique spike-specific TCRs. Participants were mostly white British, with more females than males. The authors suggested clonal diversity may have been underestimated. Because no samples from the day 14 peak response were available, repertoires could be characterized only after the peak T cell response. After two AZD1222 doses, spike-specific TCR breadth and depth were significantly higher than at day 0 and than in MenACWY recipients. Conclusions about previously exposed vaccinees are limited because only six or seven AZD1222 recipients were SARS-CoV-2 seropositive at baseline. The 56-69-year group was small, and its depth increase did not reach significance, likely because of low power. CD4 TCRs associated with the vaccine covered the entire spike protein, and the dominant responses were in regions 160-218 and 743-854.

This sample comprised peripheral blood, obtained 28 days after the second AZD1222 dose. The sequence came from an adult who received the AZD1222 COVID-19 vaccine.

The CDR3 reads as follows: CASGDRGGFF. The DNA sequence is TGTGCCAGCGGGGACAGGGGTGGGTTCTTC. The rearranged chain carries TRBV6-5 and TRBJ2-1; the central 10 bases match TRBD1. There are 10 amino acids in the CDR3, from cysteine to phenylalanine inclusive. The retained sequence is limited to the CDR3, 30 bases, with the frame set at the first base. Based on the germline V gene, the CDR1 and CDR2 sequences are MNHEY and SVGAGI. V and J are trimmed by 8 bases and 15 bases, and the gene matches miss 4 bases of the junction.